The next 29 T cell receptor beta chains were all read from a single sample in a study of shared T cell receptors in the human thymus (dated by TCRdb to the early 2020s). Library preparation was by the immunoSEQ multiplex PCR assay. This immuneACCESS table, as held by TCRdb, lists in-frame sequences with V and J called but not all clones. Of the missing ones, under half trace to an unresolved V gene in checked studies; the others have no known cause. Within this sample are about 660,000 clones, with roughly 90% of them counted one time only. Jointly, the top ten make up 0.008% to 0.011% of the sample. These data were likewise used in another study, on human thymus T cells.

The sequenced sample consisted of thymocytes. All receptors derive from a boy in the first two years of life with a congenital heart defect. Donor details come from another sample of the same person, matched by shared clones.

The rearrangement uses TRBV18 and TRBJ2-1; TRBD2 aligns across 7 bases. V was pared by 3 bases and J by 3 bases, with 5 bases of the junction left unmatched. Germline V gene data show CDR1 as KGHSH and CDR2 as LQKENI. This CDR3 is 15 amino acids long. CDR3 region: CASSPRELLYNEQFF. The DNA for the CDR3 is TGTGCCAGCTCACCGCGGGAGTTACTCTACAATGAGCAGTTCTTC.

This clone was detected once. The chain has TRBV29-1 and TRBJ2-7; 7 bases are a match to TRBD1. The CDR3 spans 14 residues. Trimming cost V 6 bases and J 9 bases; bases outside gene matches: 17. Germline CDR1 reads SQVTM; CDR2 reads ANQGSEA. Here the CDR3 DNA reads TGCAGCGTCCCTCGACAGGGCCCACCCCCCGGGCAGTACTTC. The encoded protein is CSVPRQGPPPGQYF.

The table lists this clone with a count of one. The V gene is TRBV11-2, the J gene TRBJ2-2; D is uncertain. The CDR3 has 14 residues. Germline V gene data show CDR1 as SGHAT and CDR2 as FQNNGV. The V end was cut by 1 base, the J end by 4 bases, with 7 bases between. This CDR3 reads CASSLVSGTGELFF. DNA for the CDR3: TGTGCCAGCAGCTTAGTCTCGGGCACCGGGGAGCTGTTTTTT.

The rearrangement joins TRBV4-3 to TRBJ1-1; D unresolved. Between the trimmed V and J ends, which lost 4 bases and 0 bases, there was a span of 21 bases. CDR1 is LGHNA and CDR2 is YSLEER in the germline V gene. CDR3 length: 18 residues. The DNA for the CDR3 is TGCGCCAGCAGCCCGAAAGAAGCAGGTCAACCCATGAACACTGAAGCTTTCTTT. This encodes CASSPKEAGQPMNTEAFF.

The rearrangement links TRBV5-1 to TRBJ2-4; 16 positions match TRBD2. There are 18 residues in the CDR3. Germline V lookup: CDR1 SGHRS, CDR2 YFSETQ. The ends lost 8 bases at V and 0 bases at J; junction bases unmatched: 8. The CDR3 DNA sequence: TGCGCCAGATTCGGGACTAGCGGGAGGGGACTAGCCAAAAACATTCAGTACTTC. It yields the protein CARFGTSGRGLAKNIQYF.

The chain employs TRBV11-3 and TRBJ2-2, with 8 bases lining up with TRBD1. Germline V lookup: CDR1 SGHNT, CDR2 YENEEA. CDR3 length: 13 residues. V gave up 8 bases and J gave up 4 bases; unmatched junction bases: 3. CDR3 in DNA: TGTGCCAGCGGACAGGGTCTCACCGGGGAGCTGTTTTTT. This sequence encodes CASGQGLTGELFF.

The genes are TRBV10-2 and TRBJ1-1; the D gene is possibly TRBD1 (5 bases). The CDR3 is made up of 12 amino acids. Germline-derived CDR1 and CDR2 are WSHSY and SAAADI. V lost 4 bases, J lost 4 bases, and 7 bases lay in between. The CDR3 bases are TGCGCCAGCAGTGCGGGGGTCACTGAAGCTTTCTTT. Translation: CASSAGVTEAFF.

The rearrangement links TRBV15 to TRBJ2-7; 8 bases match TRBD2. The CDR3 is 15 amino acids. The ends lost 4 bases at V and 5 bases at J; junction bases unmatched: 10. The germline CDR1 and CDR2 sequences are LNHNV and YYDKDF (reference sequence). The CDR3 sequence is CATSTPQRENHEQYF. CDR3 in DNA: TGTGCCACCAGCACCCCCCAGCGGGAGAACCACGAGCAGTACTTC.

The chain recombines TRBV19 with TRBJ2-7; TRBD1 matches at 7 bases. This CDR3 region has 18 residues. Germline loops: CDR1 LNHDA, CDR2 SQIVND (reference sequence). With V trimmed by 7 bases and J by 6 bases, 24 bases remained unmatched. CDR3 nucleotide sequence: TGTGCCAGTACCCCCCACCCGAGGAGACAGGGACCCCCTTGCGAGCAGTACTTC. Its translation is CASTPHPRRQGPPCEQYF.

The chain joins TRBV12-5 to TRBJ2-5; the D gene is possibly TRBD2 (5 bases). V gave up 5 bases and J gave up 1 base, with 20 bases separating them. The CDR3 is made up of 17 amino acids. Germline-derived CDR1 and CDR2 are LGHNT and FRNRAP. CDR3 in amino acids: CASGPGLKAVGQETQYF. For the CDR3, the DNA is TGTGCTAGTGGTCCGGGCCTCAAAGCGGTGGGCCAAGAGACCCAGTACTTC.

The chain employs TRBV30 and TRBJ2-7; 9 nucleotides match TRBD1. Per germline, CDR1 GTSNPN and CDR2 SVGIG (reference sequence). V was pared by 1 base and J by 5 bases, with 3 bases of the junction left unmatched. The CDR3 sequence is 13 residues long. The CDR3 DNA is TGTGCCTGGAGTGGGGGACAGGGCCACGAGCAGTACTTC. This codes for CAWSGGQGHEQYF. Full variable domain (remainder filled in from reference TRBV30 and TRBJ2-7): SQTIHQWPATLVQPVGSPLSLECTVEGTSNPNLYWYRQAAGRGLQLLFYSVGIGQISSEVPQNLSASRPQDRQFILSSKKLLLSDSGFYLCAWSGGQGHEQYFGPGTRLTVT.

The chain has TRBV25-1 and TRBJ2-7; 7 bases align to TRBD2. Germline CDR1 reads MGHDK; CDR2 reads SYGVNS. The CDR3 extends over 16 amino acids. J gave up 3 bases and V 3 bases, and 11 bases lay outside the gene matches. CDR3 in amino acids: CASSDFSASGNYEQYF. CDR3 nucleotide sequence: TGTGCCAGCAGTGACTTTTCGGCTAGCGGAAACTACGAGCAGTACTTC.

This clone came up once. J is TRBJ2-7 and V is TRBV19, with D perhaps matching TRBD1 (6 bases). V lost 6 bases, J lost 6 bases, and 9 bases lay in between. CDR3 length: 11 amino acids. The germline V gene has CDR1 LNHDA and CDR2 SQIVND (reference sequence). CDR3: CASRQGGEQYF. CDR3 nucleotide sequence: TGTGCCAGTAGACAGGGTGGCGAGCAGTACTTC.

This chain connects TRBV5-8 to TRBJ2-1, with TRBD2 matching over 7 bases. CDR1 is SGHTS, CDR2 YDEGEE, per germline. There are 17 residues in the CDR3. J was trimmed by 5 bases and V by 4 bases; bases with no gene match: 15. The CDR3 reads CASSDLVSGTLHNEQFF. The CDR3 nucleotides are TGTGCCAGCAGCGACTTGGTCAGCGGGACTCTCCACAATGAGCAGTTCTTC.

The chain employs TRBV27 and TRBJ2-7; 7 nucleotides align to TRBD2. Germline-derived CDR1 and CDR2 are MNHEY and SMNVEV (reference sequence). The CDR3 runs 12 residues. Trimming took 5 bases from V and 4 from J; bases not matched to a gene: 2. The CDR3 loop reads CASSNSGYEQYF. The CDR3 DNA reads TGTGCCAGCAGTAATAGCGGGTACGAGCAGTACTTC.

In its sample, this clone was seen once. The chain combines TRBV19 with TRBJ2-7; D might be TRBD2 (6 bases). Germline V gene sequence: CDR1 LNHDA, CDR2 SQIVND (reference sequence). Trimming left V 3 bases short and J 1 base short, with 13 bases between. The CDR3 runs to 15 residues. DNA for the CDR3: TGTGCCAGTAGTATTACGGTGGCGGGATCCTACGAGCAGTACTTC. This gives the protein CASSITVAGSYEQYF.

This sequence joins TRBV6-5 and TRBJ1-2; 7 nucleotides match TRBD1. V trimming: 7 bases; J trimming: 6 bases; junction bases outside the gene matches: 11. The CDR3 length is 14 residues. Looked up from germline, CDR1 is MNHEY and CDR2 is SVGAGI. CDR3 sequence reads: CASTTTGTVHGYTF. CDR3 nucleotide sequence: TGTGCCAGCACTACTACGGGGACAGTTCATGGCTACACCTTC.

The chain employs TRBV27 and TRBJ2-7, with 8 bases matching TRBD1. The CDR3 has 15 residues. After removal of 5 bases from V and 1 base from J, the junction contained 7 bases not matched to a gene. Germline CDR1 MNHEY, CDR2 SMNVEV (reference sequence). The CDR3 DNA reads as TGTGCCAGCAGTACCGACAGGGGTGATTCCTACGAGCAGTACTTC. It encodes CASSTDRGDSYEQYF.

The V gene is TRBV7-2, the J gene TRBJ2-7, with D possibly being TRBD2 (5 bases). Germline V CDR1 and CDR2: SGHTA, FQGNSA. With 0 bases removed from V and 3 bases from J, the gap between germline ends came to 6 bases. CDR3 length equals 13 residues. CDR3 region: CASSLARGYEQYF. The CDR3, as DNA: TGTGCCAGCAGCTTAGCTCGGGGCTACGAGCAGTACTTC.

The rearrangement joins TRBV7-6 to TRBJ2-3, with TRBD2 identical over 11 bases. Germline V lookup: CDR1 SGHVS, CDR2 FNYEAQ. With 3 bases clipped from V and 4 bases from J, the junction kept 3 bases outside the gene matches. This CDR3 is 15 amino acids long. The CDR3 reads CASSFIAGGPDTQYF. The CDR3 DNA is TGTGCCAGCAGCTTCATAGCGGGAGGGCCAGATACGCAGTATTTT. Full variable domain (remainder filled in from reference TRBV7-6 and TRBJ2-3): GAGVSQSPRYKVTKRGQDVALRCDPISGHVSLYWYRQALGQGPEFLTYFNYEAQQDKSGLPNDRFSAERPEGSISTLTIQRTEQRDSAMYRCASSFIAGGPDTQYFGPGTRLTVL.

The CDR3 loop is CASSQSLAVQETQYF. CDR3 bases: TGTGCCAGCAGCCAAAGTCTAGCGGTCCAAGAGACCCAGTACTTC. The chain carries TRBV14 and TRBJ2-5, with 7 bases fitting TRBD2. This CDR3 region has 15 residues. V shed 2 bases, J shed 1 base, and the junction held 4 bases outside the gene matches. Germline V gives CDR1 SGHDN, CDR2 FVKESK. Combining the CDR3 with reference TRBV14 and TRBJ2-5 gives the whole variable domain EAGVTQFPSHSVIEKGQTVTLRCDPISGHDNLYWYRRVMGKEIKFLLHFVKESKQDESGMPNNRFLAERTGGTYSTLKVQPAELEDSGVYFCASSQSLAVQETQYFGPGTRLLVL.

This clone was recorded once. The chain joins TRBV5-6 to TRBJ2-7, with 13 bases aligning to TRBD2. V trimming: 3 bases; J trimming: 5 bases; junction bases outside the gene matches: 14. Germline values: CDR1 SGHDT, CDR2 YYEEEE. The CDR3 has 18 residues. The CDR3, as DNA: TGTGCCAGCAGCTGGGGGGGACTAGCGGGATCGAAGCCCCACGAGCAGTACTTC. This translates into CASSWGGLAGSKPHEQYF.

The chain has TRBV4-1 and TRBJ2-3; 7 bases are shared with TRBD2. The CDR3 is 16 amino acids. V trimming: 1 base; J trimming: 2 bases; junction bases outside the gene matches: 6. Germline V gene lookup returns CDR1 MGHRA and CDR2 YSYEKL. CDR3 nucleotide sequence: TGCGCCAGCAGCCAAGGGGGCAGCGGGGCCACAGATACGCAGTATTTT. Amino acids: CASSQGGSGATDTQYF.

The CDR3 protein is CASSFRTGKETQYF. DNA of the CDR3: TGTGCCAGCAGCTTCCGGACAGGGAAAGAGACCCAGTACTTC. This rearrangement joins TRBV7-9 to TRBJ2-5; 8 nucleotides agree with TRBD1. J gave up 3 bases and V 3 bases, and 3 bases lay outside the gene matches. CDR3 size: 14 residues. Germline values: CDR1 SEHNR, CDR2 FQNEAQ (reference sequence).

CDR3 nucleotides: TGTGCCAGAAACCGGGAGGGATTCGGTGGAAACACCATATATTTT. It is translated as CARNREGFGGNTIYF. The chain couples TRBV5-3 to TRBJ1-3, with D hard to call. TRBV5-3 is assigned to the ORF class and has an uncertain function. The CDR3 extends over 15 amino acids. The germline V and J ends were trimmed by 6 bases and 3 bases, with 16 bases remaining between them.

CDR3 nucleotide sequence: TGTGCCAGCAGTATTACAGGGGGGTCCTACGAGCAGTACTTC. This codes for CASSITGGSYEQYF. The chain links TRBV27 to TRBJ2-7; the match to TRBD1 covers 8 bases. Trimming at V came to 5 bases and at J to 1 base, leaving 4 bases not matched to a gene. The CDR3 covers 14 residues. CDR1 is MNHEY and CDR2 is SMNVEV in the germline V gene (reference sequence).

The CDR3 sequence: CASSEGIRGVPYEQYF. The CDR3 coding sequence is TGTGCCAGCAGTGAAGGGATTAGGGGCGTTCCCTACGAGCAGTACTTC. J is TRBJ2-7 and V is TRBV6-1; weak D call: TRBD1 (5 bases). The length of the CDR3 is 16 residues. The V gene's germline CDR1 is MNHNS and CDR2 SASEGT. Trimming took 1 base from V and 2 from J, leaving 15 bases between them.

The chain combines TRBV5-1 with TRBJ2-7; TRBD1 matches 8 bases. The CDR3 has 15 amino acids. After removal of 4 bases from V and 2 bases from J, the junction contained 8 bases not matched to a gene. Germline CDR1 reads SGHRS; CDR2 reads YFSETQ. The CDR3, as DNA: TGCGCCAGCAGCGCTGGACAGGGATCGGCCTACGAGCAGTACTTC. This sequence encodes CASSAGQGSAYEQYF. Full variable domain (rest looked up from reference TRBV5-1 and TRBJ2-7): KAGVTQTPRYLIKTRGQQVTLSCSPISGHRSVSWYQQTPGQGLQFLFEYFSETQRNKGNFPGRFSGRQFSNSRSEMNVSTLELGDSALYLCASSAGQGSAYEQYFGPGTRLTVT.

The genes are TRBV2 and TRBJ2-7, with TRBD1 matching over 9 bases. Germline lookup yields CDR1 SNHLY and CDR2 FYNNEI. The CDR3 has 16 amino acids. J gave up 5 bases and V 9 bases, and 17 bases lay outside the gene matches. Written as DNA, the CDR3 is TGTGCCAGAAGGGCATCACCGGGACAGGGAGAAAACGAGCAGTACTTC. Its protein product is CARRASPGQGENEQYF.